This note documents a single T cell receptor beta chain sequence. The target antigen is unknown. The data derive from a study of cytomegalovirus exposure and HLA in healthy donors. Findings and caveats of the study: Follow-up analysis later connected one missense variant in DCLRE1C with trimming of TCR beta V- and J-genes.

This cohort consisted of healthy bone marrow donors. At sampling all donors were nominally healthy, likely with unrecorded immune exposures. Researchers ran the PCR with 60 Vbeta and 13 Jbeta primers. Data came from immunoSEQ multiplex PCR; TCRdb stores just in-frame clones and leaves some out. The data show about 120,000 clones, with over 70% seen just once and under 4.5% held by the top ten. The ends were cut back, 4 bases at V and 0 bases at J, with 12 bases in the middle. Per the germline V gene, CDR1 is MGHRA and CDR2 is YSYEKL. This CDR3 has 15 residues. This chain links TRBV4-1 with TRBJ1-1, with TRBD1 as a possible D gene (5 bases). What was sequenced was PBMCs. This receptor was identified in a man aged 18 to 35 in good health and CMV-seropositive. CDR3 sequence: CASSPRQSLNTEAFF. The CDR3 coding sequence is TGCGCCAGCAGCCCGCGACAGTCTCTGAACACTGAAGCTTTCTTT.